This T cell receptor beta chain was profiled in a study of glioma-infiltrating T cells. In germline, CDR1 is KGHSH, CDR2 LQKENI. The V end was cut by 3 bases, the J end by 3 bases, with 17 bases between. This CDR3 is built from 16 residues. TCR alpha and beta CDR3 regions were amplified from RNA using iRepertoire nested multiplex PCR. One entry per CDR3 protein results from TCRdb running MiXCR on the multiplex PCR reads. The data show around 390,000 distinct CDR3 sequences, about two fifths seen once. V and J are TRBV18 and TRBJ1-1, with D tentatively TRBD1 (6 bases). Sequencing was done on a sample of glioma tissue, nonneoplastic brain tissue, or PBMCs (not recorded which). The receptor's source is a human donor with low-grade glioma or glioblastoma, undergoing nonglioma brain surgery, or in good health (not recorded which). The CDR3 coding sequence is TGTGCCAGCTCACCTATCCCGGCGGGGGGCGACACTGAAGCTTTCTTT. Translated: CASSPIPAGGDTEAFF. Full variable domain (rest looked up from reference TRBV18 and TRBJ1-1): NAGVMQNPRHLVRRRGQEARLRCSPMKGHSHVYWYRQLPEEGLKFMVYLQKENIIDESGMPKERFSAEFPKEGPSILRIQQVVRGDSAAYFCASSPIPAGGDTEAFFGQGTRLTVV.